The sequence of this TCR beta chain was determined in a study of T cell responses to AZD1222 COVID-19 vaccine. Clones were read by immunoSEQ multiplex PCR, and TCRdb kept only the in-frame ones, dropping some. This sample has approximately 120,000 clones, with about 87% found just once. Trimming took 0 bases from V and 2 from J, leaving 8 bases between them. The CDR3 runs to 15 residues. Per germline, CDR1 LNHNV and CDR2 YYDKDF (reference sequence). This sample comprised peripheral blood, obtained on day 0 of AZD1222 vaccination. The rearrangement uses TRBV15 and TRBJ1-3, with TRBD1 as a possible D gene (5 bases). The TCR was taken from an adult in good health. The CDR3 spells CATSRDFRAGNTIYF. In DNA, the CDR3 is TGTGCCACCAGCAGAGATTTCAGGGCTGGAAACACCATATATTTT.